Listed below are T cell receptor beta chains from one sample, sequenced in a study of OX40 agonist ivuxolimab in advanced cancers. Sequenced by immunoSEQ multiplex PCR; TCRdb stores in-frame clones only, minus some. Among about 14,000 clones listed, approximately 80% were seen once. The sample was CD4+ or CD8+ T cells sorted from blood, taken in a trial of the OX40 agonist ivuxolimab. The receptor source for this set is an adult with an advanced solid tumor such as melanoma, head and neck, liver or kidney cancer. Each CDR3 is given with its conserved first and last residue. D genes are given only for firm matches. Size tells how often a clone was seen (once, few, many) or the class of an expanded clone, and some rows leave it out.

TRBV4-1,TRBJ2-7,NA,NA,CASSQRQVTYEQYF,TGCGCCAGCAGCCAGAGGCAGGTTACCTACGAGCAGTACTTC
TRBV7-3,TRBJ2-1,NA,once,CASSLGSQSSYNEQFF,TGTGCCAGCAGCTTAGGTAGCCAAAGCTCCTACAATGAGCAGTTCTTC
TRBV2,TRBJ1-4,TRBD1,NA,CASTPRPDRENEKLFF,TGTGCCAGCACCCCAAGGCCAGACAGGGAAAATGAAAAACTGTTTTTT
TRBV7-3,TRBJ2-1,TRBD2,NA,CASSYGLAGTEQFF,TGTGCCAGCAGCTACGGACTAGCGGGAACTGAGCAGTTCTTC
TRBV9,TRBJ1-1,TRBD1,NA,CASSARTGSEAFF,TGTGCCAGCAGCGCGAGGACAGGTAGTGAAGCTTTCTTT
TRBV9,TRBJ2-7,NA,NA,CASSVDGSQNEQYF,TGTGCCAGCAGCGTAGACGGGTCCCAGAACGAGCAGTACTTC
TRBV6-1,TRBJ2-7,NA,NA,CASSSGPLGEQYF,TGTGCCAGCAGTTCCGGACCTTTAGGCGAGCAGTACTTC
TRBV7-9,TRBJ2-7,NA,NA,CASSLPERSSYEQYF,TGTGCCAGCAGCCTCCCCGAGCGGAGCTCCTACGAGCAGTACTTC
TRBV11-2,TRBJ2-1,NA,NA,CASSLGVSSGSRYNEQFF,TGTGCCAGCAGCTTAGGAGTTTCCTCCGGGAGTCGCTACAATGAGCAGTTCTTC
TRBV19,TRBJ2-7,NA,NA,CATSFGKGYEQYF,TGTGCCACCTCATTCGGGAAGGGCTACGAGCAGTACTTC
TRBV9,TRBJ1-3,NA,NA,CASSVSGTGGVGNTIYF,TGTGCCAGCAGCGTATCCGGGACCGGGGGAGTTGGAAACACCATATATTTT
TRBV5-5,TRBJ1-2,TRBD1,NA,CASSWDRGNYGYTF,TGTGCCAGCAGCTGGGACAGGGGGAACTATGGCTACACCTTC
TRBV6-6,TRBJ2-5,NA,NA,CASSPRTETLQYF,TGTGCCAGCAGCCCTCGGACAGAGACTCTGCAGTACTTC
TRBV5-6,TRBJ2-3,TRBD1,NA,CASSPRQGRADTQYF,TGTGCCAGCAGCCCTCGACAGGGGCGCGCAGATACGCAGTATTTT
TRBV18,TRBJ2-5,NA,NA,CASSPRPEQETQYF,TGTGCCAGCTCACCACGGCCGGAACAAGAGACCCAGTACTTC
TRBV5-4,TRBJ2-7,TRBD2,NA,CASSQERDSSYEQYF,TGTGCCAGCAGCCAGGAGCGGGATTCCTCCTACGAGCAGTACTTC
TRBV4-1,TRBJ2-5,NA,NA,CASSQEGLLAKETQYF,TGCGCCAGCAGCCAAGAAGGGCTGCTGGCGAAAGAGACCCAGTACTTC
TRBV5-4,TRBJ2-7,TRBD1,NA,CASSFGTGFSGEQYF,TGTGCCAGCAGCTTCGGGACAGGGTTTTCCGGGGAGCAGTACTTC
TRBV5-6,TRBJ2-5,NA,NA,CASSSRVGETQYF,TGTGCCAGCAGTTCCAGGGTAGGGGAGACCCAGTACTTC
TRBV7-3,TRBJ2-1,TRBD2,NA,CASSVGTTSAYNEQFF,TGTGCCAGCAGCGTCGGGACGACTAGCGCCTACAATGAGCAGTTCTTC
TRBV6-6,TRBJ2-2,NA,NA,CASSYRGGVPGELFF,TGTGCCAGCAGTTACCGAGGGGGGGTCCCCGGGGAGCTGTTTTTT
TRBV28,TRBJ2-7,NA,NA,CASSMDGPYEQYF,TGTGCCAGCAGTATGGACGGACCCTACGAGCAGTACTTC
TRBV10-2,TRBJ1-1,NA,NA,CASSETGEAFF,TGCGCCAGCAGTGAGACGGGTGAAGCTTTCTTT
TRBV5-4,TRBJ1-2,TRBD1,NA,CASRPDRAGYGYTF,TGTGCCAGCAGACCCGACAGGGCGGGCTATGGCTACACCTTC
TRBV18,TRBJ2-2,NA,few,CASSPEQDGTGELFF,TGTGCCAGCTCACCAGAGCAGGATGGAACCGGGGAGCTGTTTTTT
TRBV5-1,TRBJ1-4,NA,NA,CASSPRDPAWANEKLFF,TGCGCCAGCAGCCCCCGGGACCCAGCCTGGGCTAATGAAAAACTGTTTTTT
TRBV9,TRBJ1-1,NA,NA,CASSVVGDNTEAFF,TGTGCCAGCAGCGTAGTGGGGGATAACACTGAAGCTTTCTTT
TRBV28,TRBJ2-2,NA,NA,CASSPNTGELFF,TGTGCCAGCAGTCCCAACACCGGGGAGCTGTTTTTT
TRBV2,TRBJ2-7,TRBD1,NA,CASSPPGQGVREQYF,TGTGCCAGCAGTCCTCCGGGACAGGGGGTTCGCGAGCAGTACTTC
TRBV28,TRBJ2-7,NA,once,CASSPARMRRDSYEQYF,TGTGCCAGCAGTCCCGCAAGGATGAGGCGGGACTCCTACGAGCAGTACTTC
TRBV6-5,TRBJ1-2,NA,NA,CASSYSPDSGYTF,TGTGCCAGCAGTTACTCCCCGGACAGTGGCTACACCTTC
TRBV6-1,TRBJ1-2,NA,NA,CASRNGGSYGYTF,TGTGCCAGCAGGAATGGGGGGAGCTATGGCTACACCTTC
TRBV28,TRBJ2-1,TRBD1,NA,CASSPGTGYNEQFF,TGTGCCAGCAGTCCCGGGACAGGTTACAATGAGCAGTTCTTC
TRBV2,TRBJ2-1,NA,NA,CASSADSSYNEQFF,TGTGCCAGCAGTGCGGATAGCTCCTACAATGAGCAGTTCTTC
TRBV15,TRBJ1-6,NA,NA,CATSRDLAGQDSPLHF,TGTGCCACCAGCAGAGATTTGGCAGGGCAGGATTCACCCCTCCACTTT
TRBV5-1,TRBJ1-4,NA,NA,CASSLGGSDEKLFF,TGCGCCAGCAGCTTGGGGGGAAGCGATGAAAAACTGTTTTTT
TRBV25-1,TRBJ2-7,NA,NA,CASSEYHGFYEQYF,TGTGCCAGCAGTGAATATCACGGGTTCTACGAGCAGTACTTC
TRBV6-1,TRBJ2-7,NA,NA,CASSDRVSSPSYEQYF,TGTGCCAGCAGTGACAGGGTATCCAGCCCCTCCTACGAGCAGTACTTC
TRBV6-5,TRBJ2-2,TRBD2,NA,CASSKIAGAAGELFF,TGTGCCAGCAGTAAAATAGCGGGAGCGGCCGGGGAGCTGTTTTTT
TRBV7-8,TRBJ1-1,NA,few,CASKTMDTEAFF,TGTGCCAGCAAGACGATGGACACTGAAGCTTTCTTT
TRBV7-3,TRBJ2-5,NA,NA,CASSLAPGTQGEQYF,TGTGCCAGCAGCTTAGCCCCCGGTACCCAGGGAGAGCAGTACTTC
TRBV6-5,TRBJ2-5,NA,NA,CASSPDQETQYF,TGTGCCAGCAGCCCGGACCAAGAGACCCAGTACTTC
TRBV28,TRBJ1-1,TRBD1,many,CASRTGGPPWGEAFF,TGTGCCAGCAGGACAGGGGGACCCCCTTGGGGTGAAGCTTTCTTT
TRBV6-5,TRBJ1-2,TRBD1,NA,CASSPQGGGSGYTF,TGTGCCAGCAGTCCGCAGGGGGGCGGCAGTGGCTACACCTTC
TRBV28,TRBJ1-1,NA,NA,CASTFMGVYTEAFF,TGTGCCAGTACTTTTATGGGAGTTTACACTGAAGCTTTCTTT
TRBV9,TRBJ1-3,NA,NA,CASSALQGFGNTIYF,TGTGCCAGCAGCGCGTTACAGGGTTTTGGAAACACCATATATTTT
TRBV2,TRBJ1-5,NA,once,CASSDSDNQPQHF,TGTGCCAGCAGTGATAGTGACAATCAGCCCCAGCATTTT
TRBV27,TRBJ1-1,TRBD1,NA,CASSLYEQGAEAFF,TGTGCCAGCAGTCTGTACGAGCAGGGGGCCGAAGCTTTCTTT